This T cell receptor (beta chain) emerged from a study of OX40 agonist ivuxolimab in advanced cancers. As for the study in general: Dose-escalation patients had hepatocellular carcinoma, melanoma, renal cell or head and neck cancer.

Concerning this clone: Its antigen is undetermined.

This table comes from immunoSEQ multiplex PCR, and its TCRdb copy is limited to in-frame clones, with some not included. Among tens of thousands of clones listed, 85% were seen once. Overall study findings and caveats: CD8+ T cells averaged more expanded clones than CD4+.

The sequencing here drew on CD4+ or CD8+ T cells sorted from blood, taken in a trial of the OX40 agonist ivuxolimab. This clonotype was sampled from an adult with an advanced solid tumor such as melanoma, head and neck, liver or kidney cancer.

The CDR3 here is CASSQETDQPQHF. The CDR3 nucleotides read TGTGCCAGCAGCCAAGAAACGGATCAGCCCCAGCATTTT. The gene calls are TRBV4-2 and TRBJ1-5; D gene unclear. V lost 0 bases and J 5 bases, leaving 5 bases between the germline ends. Germline V gene sequence: CDR1 LGHNA, CDR2 YNFKEQ. This CDR3 spans 13 amino acids.